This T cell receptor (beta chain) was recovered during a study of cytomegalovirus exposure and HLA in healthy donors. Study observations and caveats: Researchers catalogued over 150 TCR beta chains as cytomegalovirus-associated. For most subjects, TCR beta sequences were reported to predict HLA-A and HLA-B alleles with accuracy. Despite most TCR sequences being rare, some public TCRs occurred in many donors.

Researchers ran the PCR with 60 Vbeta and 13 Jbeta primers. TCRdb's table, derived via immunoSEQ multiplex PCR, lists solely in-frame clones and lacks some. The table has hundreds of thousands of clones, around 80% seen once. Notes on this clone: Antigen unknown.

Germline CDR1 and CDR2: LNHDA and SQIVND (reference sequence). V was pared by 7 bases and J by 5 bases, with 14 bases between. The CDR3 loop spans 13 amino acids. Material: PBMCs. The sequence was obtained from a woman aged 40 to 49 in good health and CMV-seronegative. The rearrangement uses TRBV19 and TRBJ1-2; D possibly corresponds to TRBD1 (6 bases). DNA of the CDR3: TGTGCCAGTATGACTACTAGGGGGTATGGCTACACCTTC. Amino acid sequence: CASMTTRGYGYTF.